A single T cell receptor (beta chain) is shown here with its context. What it binds is unknown. This entry is derived from a study of monozygotic twins with inflammatory bowel disease. The CDR3 covers 15 residues. For every sample, eight separate reactions were used to make cDNA. TCRdb re-called the 5' RACE reads and shows each CDR3 protein once, DNA omitted. This listing includes about 140,000 distinct CDR3 sequences. Notes on the study in general: IBD patients shared fewer clonotypes with other individuals than healthy twins, especially patients with disease activity signs. Distinct T cell subtypes could not be told apart.

Each donor had 2.5 to 3 ml of blood drawn. The chain recombines TRBV12-3 or TRBV12-4 with TRBJ2-3; no DNA is available, so the TRBD2 call from TCRdb remains unchecked. This TCR derives from a human donor with ulcerative colitis or Crohn's disease, or a healthy co-twin of an affected twin (not recorded which). Input material: blood. The CDR3 region is CASSFWTSGTDTQYF.